This T cell receptor beta chain came from a study of vaccination effects on CD4 cells after COVID-19 (dated by TCRdb to between 2021 and 2023). With regard to the full study: To identify antigen-specific CD4+ T cell clonotypes by their expansion, the ViraFEST assay first stimulated PBMC with viral peptide pools and then applied TCR sequencing. A total of roughly 9 COVID-19 convalescent patients and 4 SARS-CoV-2-naive healthy vaccine recipients were included in the full study. Two million PBMC per well were cultured with approximately 10 ug/ml peptides in IMDM containing 5% human AB serum, around 10 IU/ml IL-2 and gentamicin. Cultures from other donors in the study were sequenced using the Oncomine TCR Beta short-read assay on an Illumina iSeq 100. Each participant received two doses of an mRNA SARS-CoV-2 vaccine, either BNT162b2 or mRNA-1273. SARS-CoV-2 spike-specific CD4+ TCR repertoires were compared before and after mRNA vaccination in COVID-19 convalescent patients and in infection-naive vaccine recipients.

At the junction V is shortened by 6 bases and J by 2 bases; bases outside the gene matches: 6. From cysteine to phenylalanine, the CDR3 is 15 amino acids long. Kept here is only the CDR3 DNA, which spans 45 bases and is read in frame from base 1. CDR1 and CDR2 are drawn from the germline V gene (reference sequence): WNHNN, SYGVQD. After less than eleven days of culture, CD4+ T cells were isolated with the EasySep CD4+ T cell isolation kit. The absence of prior SARS-CoV-2 infection in healthy vaccine recipients was confirmed by negative nucleocapsid antibodies before and after vaccination. On days 3 and 7, half of the culture medium was replaced with fresh IL-2-containing medium. Unless noted otherwise, every peptide stimulation condition was cultured in triplicate wells. PBMC were separated from whole blood using Ficoll-Paque Plus gradient centrifugation and were then either cryopreserved at -140C or used fresh. Genomic DNA was extracted from cultured CD4+ T cells with the QIAamp micro DNA kit.

A note on this clone: Its cognate antigen has yet to be identified. No much larger clone exists at a distance of one base, and base qualities are not known.

The research as a whole found: Among healthy vaccine recipients, nearly all vaccine-induced clones were SARS-CoV-2 mono-reactive, and only 1 of 255 was cross-reactive with common cold coronaviruses. The study was limited by a small number of convalescent patients, and early post-infection timepoints were lacking. At late post-vaccination timepoints, both infection-induced and vaccine-induced clones showed marked clonal contraction, consistent with waning T cell responses.

The protocol used for the library was the immunoSEQ multiplex PCR assay. DNA from the CD4+ T cells that had been cultured and isolated underwent TCR beta CDR3 sequencing. As for the authors' bioinformatics: Non-productive TCR sequences were removed and reads were trimmed to the CDR3 region, keeping CDR3s of at least 7 amino acids. The MANAFEST web app was used to identify antigen-specific clonotypes by comparing expansion in peptide wells with expansion in reference cultures. Positive clones required FDR<0.05 expansion versus reference and all other wells, odds ratio above 5, and frequency above 0.1% in two replicate wells. Cross-reactive clonotypes were defined as significantly expanded in SARS-CoV-2 spike wells and in at least one common cold coronavirus spike condition. CDR3 similarity was assessed by Levenshtein distance with the stringdist R package, and unrooted trees were built with ape in R 3.6.1. The clones in this table, taken by TCRdb from immuneACCESS, are in-frame only. Not every clone is retained; where verified, under half of the shortfall comes from an unresolved V gene, and the cause of the rest is unknown. Clone size and the V and J calls come from that table; the DNA yielded D and trimming. A total of roughly 40,000 clones appear in this sample, 65% to 70% of them only once. 4% to 4.5% of the sample is held by the ten biggest clonotypes.

The sequencing here drew on CD4+ T cells from PBMCs cultured without peptide, taken before COVID-19 vaccination. The receptor comes from a human donor who received a COVID-19 vaccine. Recombination linked TRBV10-1 to TRBJ1-3; 8 bases in the junction line up with TRBD1. The DNA sequence is as follows: TGCGCCAGCAGGCCCGGGACAGGCGCTGGAAACACCATATATTTT. Its protein is CASRPGTGAGNTIYF.